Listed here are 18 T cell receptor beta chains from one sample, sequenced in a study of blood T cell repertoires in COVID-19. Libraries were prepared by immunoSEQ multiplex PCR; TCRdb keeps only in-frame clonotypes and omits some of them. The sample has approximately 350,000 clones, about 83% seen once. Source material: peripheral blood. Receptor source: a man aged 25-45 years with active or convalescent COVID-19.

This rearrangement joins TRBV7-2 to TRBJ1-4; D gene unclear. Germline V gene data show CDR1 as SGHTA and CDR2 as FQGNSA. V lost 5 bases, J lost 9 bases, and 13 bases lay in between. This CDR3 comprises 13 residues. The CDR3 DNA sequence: TGTGCCAGCAGCCTGGACGGCGGGAAAAAACTGTTTTTT. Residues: CASSLDGGKKLFF.

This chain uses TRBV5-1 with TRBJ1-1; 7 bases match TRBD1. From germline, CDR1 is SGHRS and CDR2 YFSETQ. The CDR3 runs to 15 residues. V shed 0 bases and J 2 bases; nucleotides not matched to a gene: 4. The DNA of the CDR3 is TGCGCCAGCAGCTTGGCCCAGGGGGTTAACACTGAAGCTTTCTTT. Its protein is CASSLAQGVNTEAFF.

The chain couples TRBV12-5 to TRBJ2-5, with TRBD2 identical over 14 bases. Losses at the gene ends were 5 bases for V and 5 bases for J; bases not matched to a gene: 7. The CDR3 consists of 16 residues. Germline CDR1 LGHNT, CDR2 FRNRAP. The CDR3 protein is CASGTGLAGGPETQYF. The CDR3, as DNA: TGTGCTAGTGGTACCGGACTAGCGGGGGGCCCGGAGACCCAGTACTTC.

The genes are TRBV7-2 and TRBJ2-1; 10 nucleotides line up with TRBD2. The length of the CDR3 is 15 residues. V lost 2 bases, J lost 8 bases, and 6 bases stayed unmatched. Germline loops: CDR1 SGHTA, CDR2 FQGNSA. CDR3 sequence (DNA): TGTGCCAGCAGCTTAAAGCGGGGGGGCGTCGATGAGCAGTTCTTC. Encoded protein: CASSLKRGGVDEQFF.

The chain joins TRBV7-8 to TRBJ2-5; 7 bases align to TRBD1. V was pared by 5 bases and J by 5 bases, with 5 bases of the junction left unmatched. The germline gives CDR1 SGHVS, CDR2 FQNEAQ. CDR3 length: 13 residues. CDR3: CASSQGQVETQYF. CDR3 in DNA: TGTGCCAGCAGCCAAGGACAGGTGGAGACCCAGTACTTC. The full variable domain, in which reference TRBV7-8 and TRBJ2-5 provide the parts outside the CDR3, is GAGVSQSPRYKVAKRGQDVALRCDPISGHVSLFWYQQALGQGPEFLTYFQNEAQLDKSGLPSDRFFAERPEGSVSTLKIQRTQQEDSAVYLCASSQGQVETQYFGPGTRLLVL.

The CDR3 loop is CASSDTGAYNEQFF. CDR3 DNA sequence: TGTGCCAGCAGTGACACAGGCGCCTACAATGAGCAGTTCTTC. The V gene is TRBV6-1, the J gene TRBJ2-1; a weak D match, TRBD1 (5 bases). The V and J ends lost 3 bases and 2 bases respectively, with 8 bases between them. Germline values: CDR1 MNHNS, CDR2 SASEGT. The CDR3 is made up of 14 amino acids.

DNA for the CDR3: TGTGCCAGCCTCAGGGATGGGGGGGGCAATCAGCCCCAGCATTTT. The encoded protein is CASLRDGGGNQPQHF. V is TRBV28 and J is TRBJ1-5, with D possibly being TRBD1 (5 bases). CDR1 MDHEN and CDR2 SYDVKM come from the germline V gene. The CDR3 has 15 residues. V lost 8 bases, J lost 2 bases, and 16 bases lay in between.

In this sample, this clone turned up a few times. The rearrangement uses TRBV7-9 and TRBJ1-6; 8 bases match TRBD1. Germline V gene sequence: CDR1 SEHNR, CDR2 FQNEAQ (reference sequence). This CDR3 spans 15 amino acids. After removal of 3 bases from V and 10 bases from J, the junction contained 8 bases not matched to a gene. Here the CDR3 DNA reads TGTGCCAGCAGCTTGAAAACAGGGGGAGGCTCACCCCTCCACTTT. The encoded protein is CASSLKTGGGSPLHF.

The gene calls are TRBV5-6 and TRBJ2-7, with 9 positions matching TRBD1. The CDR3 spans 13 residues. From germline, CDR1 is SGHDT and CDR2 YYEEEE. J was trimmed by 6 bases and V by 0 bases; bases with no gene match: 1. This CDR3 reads CASSLVDRGEQYF. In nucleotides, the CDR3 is TGTGCCAGCAGCTTGGTGGACAGGGGCGAGCAGTACTTC.

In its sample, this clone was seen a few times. CDR3 DNA sequence: TGCGCCAGCAGCTTGTCCGGGACTAGCGGAACGGGTGAGCAGTTCTTC. This gives the protein CASSLSGTSGTGEQFF. This rearrangement joins TRBV5-1 to TRBJ2-1, with 11 bases that match TRBD2. V shed 1 base, J shed 9 bases, and the junction held 9 bases outside the gene matches. CDR3 size: 16 residues. Germline-derived CDR1 and CDR2 are SGHRS and YFSETQ.

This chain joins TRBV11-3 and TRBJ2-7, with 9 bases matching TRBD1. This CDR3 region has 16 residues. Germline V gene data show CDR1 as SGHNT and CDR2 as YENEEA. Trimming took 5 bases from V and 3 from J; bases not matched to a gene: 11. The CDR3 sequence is CASSPQGQGTFYEQYF. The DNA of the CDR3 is TGTGCCAGCAGCCCGCAGGGACAGGGCACTTTCTACGAGCAGTACTTC. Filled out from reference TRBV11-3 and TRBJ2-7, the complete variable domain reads EAGVVQSPRYKIIEKKQPVAFWCNPISGHNTLYWYLQNLGQGPELLIRYENEEAVDDSQLPKDRFSAERLKGVDSTLKIQPAELGDSAVYLCASSPQGQGTFYEQYFGPGTRLTVT.

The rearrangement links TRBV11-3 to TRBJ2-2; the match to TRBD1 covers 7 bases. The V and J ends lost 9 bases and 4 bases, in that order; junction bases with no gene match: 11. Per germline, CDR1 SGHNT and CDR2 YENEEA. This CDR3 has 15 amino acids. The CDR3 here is CASRKQTGVTGELFF. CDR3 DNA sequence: TGTGCCAGTCGTAAGCAAACAGGGGTCACCGGGGAGCTGTTTTTT.

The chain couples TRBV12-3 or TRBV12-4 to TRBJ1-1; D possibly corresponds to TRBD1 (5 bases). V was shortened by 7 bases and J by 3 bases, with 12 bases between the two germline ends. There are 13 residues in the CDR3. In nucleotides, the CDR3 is TGTGCCAGCACAAAACAGGAGTACACTGAAGCTTTCTTT. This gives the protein CASTKQEYTEAFF.

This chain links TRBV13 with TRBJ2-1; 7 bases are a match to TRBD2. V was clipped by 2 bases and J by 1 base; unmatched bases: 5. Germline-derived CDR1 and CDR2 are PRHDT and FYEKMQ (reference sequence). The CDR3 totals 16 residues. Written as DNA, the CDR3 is TGTGCCAGCAGCTTATGGCGGGAGACGTCCTACAATGAGCAGTTCTTC. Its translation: CASSLWRETSYNEQFF.

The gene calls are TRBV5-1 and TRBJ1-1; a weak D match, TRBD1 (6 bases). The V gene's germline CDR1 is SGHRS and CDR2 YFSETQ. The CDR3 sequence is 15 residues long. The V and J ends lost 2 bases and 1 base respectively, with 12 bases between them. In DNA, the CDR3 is TGCGCCAGCAGCTTAATGGGGGCAGGGAACACTGAAGCTTTCTTT. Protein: CASSLMGAGNTEAFF.

This CDR3 reads CASSWDRGQYEQYF. Here the CDR3 DNA reads TGTGCCAGCAGCTGGGACAGGGGGCAGTACGAGCAGTACTTC. The genes are TRBV7-2 and TRBJ2-7; 12 bases are a match to TRBD1. Germline V gene sequence: CDR1 SGHTA, CDR2 FQGNSA. The CDR3 consists of 14 residues. V lost 4 bases, J lost 4 bases, and 2 bases stayed unmatched.

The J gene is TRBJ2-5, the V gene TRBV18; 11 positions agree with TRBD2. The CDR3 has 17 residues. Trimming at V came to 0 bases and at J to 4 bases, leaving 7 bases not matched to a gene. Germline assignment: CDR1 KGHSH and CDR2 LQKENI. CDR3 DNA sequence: TGTGCCAGCTCACCACCGGGGCTAGCGGGAGGAGGAGAGACCCAGTACTTC. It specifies CASSPPGLAGGGETQYF.

In DNA, the CDR3 is TGTGCCACCAGTGATTTTGGGCTCAGCTCTTACAATGAGCAGTTCTTC. Amino acids: CATSDFGLSSYNEQFF. V gene TRBV24-1 combines with J gene TRBJ2-1, with unresolved D. This CDR3 has 16 amino acids. CDR1 and CDR2 from the germline V gene are KGHDR and SFDVKD. Trimming took off 1 base at V and 4 bases at J, with 13 bases between the two ends.